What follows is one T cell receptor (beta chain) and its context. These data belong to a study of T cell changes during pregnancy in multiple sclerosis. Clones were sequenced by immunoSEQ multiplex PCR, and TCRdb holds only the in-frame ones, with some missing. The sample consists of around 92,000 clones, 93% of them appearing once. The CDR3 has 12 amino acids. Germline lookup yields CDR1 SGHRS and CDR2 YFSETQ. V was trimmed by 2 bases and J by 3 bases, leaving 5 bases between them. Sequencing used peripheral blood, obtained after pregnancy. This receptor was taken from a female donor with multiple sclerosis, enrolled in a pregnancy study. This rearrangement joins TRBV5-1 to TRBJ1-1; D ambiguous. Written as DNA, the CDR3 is TGCGCCAGCAGCTTCGGAGACACTGAAGCTTTCTTT. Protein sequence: CASSFGDTEAFF.